This TCR beta chain is drawn from a study of blood T cell repertoires in COVID-19. Per the germline V gene, CDR1 is SEHNR and CDR2 is FQNEAQ (reference sequence). This CDR3 is 15 amino acids long. Deletions cut 5 bases from V and 4 bases from J, with 16 bases between. Produced via immunoSEQ multiplex PCR; TCRdb's table is partial and in-frame only. There are roughly 160,000 clones in the sample; over 80% occur only once, and roughly 8.4% lies in the top ten. V gene TRBV7-9 combines with J gene TRBJ2-3; D is possibly TRBD1 (5 bases). The sample comprised peripheral blood. The origin of this receptor is a woman of 80 years or more with COVID-19, enrolled during active disease. CDR3 sequence reads: CASSRPQGPADTQYF. The CDR3 region has the DNA TGTGCCAGCAGCCGACCCCAGGGCCCAGCAGATACGCAGTATTTT.